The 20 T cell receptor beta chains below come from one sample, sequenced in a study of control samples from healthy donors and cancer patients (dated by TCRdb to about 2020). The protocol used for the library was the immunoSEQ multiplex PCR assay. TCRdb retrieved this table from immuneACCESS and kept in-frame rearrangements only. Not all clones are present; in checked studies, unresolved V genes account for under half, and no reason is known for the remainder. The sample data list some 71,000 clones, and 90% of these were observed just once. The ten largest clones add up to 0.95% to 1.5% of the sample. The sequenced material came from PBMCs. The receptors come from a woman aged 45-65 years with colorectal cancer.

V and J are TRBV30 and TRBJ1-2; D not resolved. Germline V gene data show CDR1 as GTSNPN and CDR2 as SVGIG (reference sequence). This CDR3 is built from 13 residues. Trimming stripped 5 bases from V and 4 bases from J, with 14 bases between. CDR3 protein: CAWGSYRSYGYTF. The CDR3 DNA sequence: TGTGCCTGGGGGAGTTATAGATCCTATGGCTACACCTTC.

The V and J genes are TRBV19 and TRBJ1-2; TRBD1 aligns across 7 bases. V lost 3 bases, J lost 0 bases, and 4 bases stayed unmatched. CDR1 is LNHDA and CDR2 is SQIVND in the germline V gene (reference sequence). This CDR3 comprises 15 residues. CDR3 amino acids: CASSISDRSNYGYTF. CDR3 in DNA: TGTGCCAGTAGTATCTCGGACAGGTCTAACTATGGCTACACCTTC.

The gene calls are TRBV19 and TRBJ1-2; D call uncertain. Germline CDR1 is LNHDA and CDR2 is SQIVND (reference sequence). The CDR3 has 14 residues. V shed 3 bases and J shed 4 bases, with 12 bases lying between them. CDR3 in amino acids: CASSITGPSYGYTF. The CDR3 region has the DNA TGTGCCAGTAGTATCACCGGGCCATCCTATGGCTACACCTTC. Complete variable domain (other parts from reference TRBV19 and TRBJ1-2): DGGITQSPKYLFRKEGQNVTLSCEQNLNHDAMYWYRQDPGQGLRLIYYSQIVNDFQKGDIAEGYSVSREKKESFPLTVTSAQKNPTAFYLCASSITGPSYGYTFGSGTRLTVV.

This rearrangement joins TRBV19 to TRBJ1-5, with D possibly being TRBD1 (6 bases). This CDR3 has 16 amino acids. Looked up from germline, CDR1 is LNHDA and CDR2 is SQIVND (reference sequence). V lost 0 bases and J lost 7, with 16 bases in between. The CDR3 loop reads CASSIETLHGGQPQHF. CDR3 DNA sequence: TGTGCCAGTAGTATAGAAACATTGCACGGGGGCCAGCCCCAGCATTTT.

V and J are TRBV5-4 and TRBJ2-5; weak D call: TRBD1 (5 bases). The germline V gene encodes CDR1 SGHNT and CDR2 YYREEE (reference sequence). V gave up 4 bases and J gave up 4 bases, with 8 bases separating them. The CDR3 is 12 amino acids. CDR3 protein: CASSNDRETQYF. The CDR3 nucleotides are TGTGCCAGCAGCAACGACAGAGAGACCCAGTACTTC.

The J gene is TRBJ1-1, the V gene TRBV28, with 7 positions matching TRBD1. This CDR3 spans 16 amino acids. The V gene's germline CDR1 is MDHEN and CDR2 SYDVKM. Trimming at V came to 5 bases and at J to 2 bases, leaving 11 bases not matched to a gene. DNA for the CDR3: TGTGCCAGCAGTAATCCCGGGACAGCGTACAACACTGAAGCTTTCTTT. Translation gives CASSNPGTAYNTEAFF.

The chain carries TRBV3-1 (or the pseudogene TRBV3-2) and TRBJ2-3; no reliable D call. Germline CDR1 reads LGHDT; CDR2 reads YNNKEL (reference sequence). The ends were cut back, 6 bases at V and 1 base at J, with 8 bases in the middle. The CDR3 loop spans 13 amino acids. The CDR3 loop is CASRPFGTDTQYF. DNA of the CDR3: TGTGCCAGCAGGCCCTTCGGCACAGATACGCAGTATTTT.

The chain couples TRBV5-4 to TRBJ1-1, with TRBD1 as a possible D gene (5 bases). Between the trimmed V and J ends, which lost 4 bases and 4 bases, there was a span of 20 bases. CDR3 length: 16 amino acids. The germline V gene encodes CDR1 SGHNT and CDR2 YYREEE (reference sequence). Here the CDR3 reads CASSPSVQGSPTEAFF. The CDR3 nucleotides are TGTGCCAGCAGCCCCTCGGTCCAGGGTTCCCCCACTGAAGCTTTCTTT. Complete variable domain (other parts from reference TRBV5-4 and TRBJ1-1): ETGVTQSPTHLIKTRGQQVTLRCSSQSGHNTVSWYQQALGQGPQFIFQYYREEENGRGNFPPRFSGLQFPNYSSELNVNALELDDSALYLCASSPSVQGSPTEAFFGQGTRLTVV.

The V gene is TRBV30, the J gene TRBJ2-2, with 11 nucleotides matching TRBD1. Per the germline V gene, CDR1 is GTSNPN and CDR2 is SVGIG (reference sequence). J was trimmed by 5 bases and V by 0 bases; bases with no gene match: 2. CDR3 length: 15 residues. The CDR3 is CAWSVGTGGTGELFF. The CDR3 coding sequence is TGTGCCTGGAGTGTGGGGACAGGGGGAACCGGGGAGCTGTTTTTT. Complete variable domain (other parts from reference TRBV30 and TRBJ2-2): SQTIHQWPATLVQPVGSPLSLECTVEGTSNPNLYWYRQAAGRGLQLLFYSVGIGQISSEVPQNLSASRPQDRQFILSSKKLLLSDSGFYLCAWSVGTGGTGELFFGEGSRLTVL.

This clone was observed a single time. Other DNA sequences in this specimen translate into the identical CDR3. This CDR3 is CASSYSGGRETQYF. For the CDR3, the DNA is TGTGCCAGCAGTTACTCCGGGGGAAGAGAGACCCAGTACTTC. The gene calls are TRBV6-5 and TRBJ2-5; TRBD2 is a possible D gene (6 bases). The CDR3 is made up of 14 amino acids. Germline V lookup: CDR1 MNHEY, CDR2 SVGAGI. Trimming removed 0 bases from V and 4 bases from J, with 9 bases in between.

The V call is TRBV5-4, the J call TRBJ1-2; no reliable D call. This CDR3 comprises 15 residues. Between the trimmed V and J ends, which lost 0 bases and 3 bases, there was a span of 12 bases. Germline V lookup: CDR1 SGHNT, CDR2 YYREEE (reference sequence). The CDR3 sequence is CASSLGPRVDYGYTF. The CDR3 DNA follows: TGTGCCAGCAGCTTGGGTCCTCGAGTGGACTATGGCTACACCTTC.

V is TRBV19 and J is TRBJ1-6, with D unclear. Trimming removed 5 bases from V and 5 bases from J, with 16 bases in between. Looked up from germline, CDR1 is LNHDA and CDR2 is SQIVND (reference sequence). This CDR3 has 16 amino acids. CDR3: CASSPVRVKNNSPLHF. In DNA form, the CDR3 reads TGTGCCAGTAGTCCGGTTAGGGTGAAGAATAATTCACCCCTCCACTTT.

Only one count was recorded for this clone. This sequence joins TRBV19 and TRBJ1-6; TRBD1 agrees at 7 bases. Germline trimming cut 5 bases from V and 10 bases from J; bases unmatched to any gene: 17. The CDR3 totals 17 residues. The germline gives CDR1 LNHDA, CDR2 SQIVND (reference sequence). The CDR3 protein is CASSGSGTEGWGSPLHF. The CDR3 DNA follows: TGTGCCAGTAGTGGTTCCGGGACAGAAGGATGGGGATCACCCCTCCACTTT.

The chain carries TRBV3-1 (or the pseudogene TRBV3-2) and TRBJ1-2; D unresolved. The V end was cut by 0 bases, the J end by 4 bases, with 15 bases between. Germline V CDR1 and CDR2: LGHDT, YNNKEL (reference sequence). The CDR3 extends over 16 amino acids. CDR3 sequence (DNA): TGTGCCAGCAGCCAAGATATCACTCCAAGAGGCTATGGCTACACCTTC. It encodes CASSQDITPRGYGYTF.

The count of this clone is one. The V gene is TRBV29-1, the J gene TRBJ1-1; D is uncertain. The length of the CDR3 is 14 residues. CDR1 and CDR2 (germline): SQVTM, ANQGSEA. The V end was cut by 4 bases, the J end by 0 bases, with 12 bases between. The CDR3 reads CSVGSAVMNTEAFF. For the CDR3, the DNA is TGCAGCGTTGGTTCGGCAGTTATGAACACTGAAGCTTTCTTT.

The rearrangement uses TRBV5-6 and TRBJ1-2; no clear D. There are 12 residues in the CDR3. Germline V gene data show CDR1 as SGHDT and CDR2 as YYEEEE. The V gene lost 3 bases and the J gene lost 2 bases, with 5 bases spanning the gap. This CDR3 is CASSYGNYGYTF. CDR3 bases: TGTGCCAGCAGCTACGGAAACTATGGCTACACCTTC.

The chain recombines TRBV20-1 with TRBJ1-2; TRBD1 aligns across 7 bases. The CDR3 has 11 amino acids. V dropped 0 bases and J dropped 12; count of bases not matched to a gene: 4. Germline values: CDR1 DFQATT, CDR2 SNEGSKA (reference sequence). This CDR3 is CSARDGRGHTF. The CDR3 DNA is TGCAGTGCTAGAGATGGGAGGGGGCACACCTTC.

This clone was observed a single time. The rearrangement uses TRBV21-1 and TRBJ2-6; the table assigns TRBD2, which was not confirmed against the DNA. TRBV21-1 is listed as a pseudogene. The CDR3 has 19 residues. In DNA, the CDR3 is TGTGCCAGCAGCAGCGCTGGCGGGACCCCATCTCCTGGGGCCAACGTCCTGACTTTC. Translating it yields CASSSAGGTPSPGANVLTF.

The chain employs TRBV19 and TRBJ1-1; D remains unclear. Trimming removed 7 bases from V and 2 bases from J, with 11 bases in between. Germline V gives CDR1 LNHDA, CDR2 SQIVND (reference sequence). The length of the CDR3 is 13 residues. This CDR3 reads CASKTAINTEAFF. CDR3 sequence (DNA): TGTGCCAGTAAAACGGCGATCAACACTGAAGCTTTCTTT. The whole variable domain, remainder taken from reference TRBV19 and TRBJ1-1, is DGGITQSPKYLFRKEGQNVTLSCEQNLNHDAMYWYRQDPGQGLRLIYYSQIVNDFQKGDIAEGYSVSREKKESFPLTVTSAQKNPTAFYLCASKTAINTEAFFGQGTRLTVV.

This CDR3 reads CSVEISGYYEQYF. The CDR3 DNA sequence: TGCAGCGTTGAAATTTCAGGCTACTACGAGCAGTACTTC. The rearrangement links TRBV29-1 to TRBJ2-7; D remains unclear. The CDR3 sequence is 13 residues long. V was cut by 2 bases and J by 3 bases, with 11 bases left in between. CDR1 and CDR2 from the germline V gene are SQVTM and ANQGSEA.